This T cell receptor (beta chain) was profiled in a study of blood T cell repertoires in COVID-19. The germline V gene encodes CDR1 MNHEY and CDR2 SVGAGI. The CDR3 consists of 15 residues. Comments on this clone: Its ends do not fully match the called genes, so a read error is possible.

As handled by the study authors: Scientists estimated how many nucleated cells there were by amplifying reference gene primers. The assay was immunoSEQ multiplex PCR, and TCRdb's table has in-frame clones only and misses some. V and J calls and clone size come straight from that table; D and trimming were deduced from the DNA. The sample carries 50,000 to 70,000 clones, around 77% recorded once. Sequenced sample: peripheral blood. This clonotype was obtained from a man in his 60s with acute or convalescent COVID-19. The chain uses TRBV6-5 and TRBJ1-6, with 9 bases fitting TRBD1. The CDR3 DNA is TGTGCCAGTAGTTTTAAGACAGGGGGGTTTTCACCCCTCCACTTT. Its protein is CASSFKTGGFSPLHF.